Reported below is one T cell receptor (beta chain). This record belongs to a study of control samples from healthy donors and cancer patients. TCRdb's table, derived via immunoSEQ multiplex PCR, lists solely in-frame clones and lacks some. Of 65,000 to 95,000 clones in the sample, 87% were seen once. CDR3 size: 15 residues. V shed 6 bases and J 6 bases; nucleotides not matched to a gene: 10. Germline CDR1 and CDR2: ENHRY and SYGVKD. Sequencing input: blood. The receptor was derived from a man in his fifties or sixties in good health. The chain carries TRBV10-3 and TRBJ2-3, with TRBD2 matching 9 bases. This chain's CDR3 is CAIRPSGGQIDTQYF. The CDR3 DNA reads TGTGCCATCAGGCCCAGCGGGGGGCAAATTGATACGCAGTATTTT.